A selection of T cell receptor beta chains follows, all from one sample in a study of TIL therapy for anti-PD-1-resistant metastatic lung cancer. TCRdb's table, derived via immunoSEQ multiplex PCR, lists solely in-frame clones and lacks some. The data contain just over 45,000 clones, around 80% of them singletons. The sample here was blood, taken at baseline. Source of these receptors: a man in his sixties or seventies with non-small cell lung cancer. The CDR3 runs from the conserved cysteine through the conserved F or W. The order of the fields is J gene, V gene, clone size, D gene, CDR3 DNA, CDR3 protein. The D gene is left open where the match is weak. A clone size is listed for some rows: how often the clone was seen (once, few, many), or a class if it is expanded.

J: TRBJ1-2; V: TRBV5-6; size: .; D: .; DNA: TGTGCCAGCAGCTCGACCAGGGCGGCTAACTATGGCTACACCTTC; CDR3: CASSSTRAANYGYTF
J: TRBJ2-3; V: TRBV19; size: .; D: TRBD1; DNA: TGTGCCAGTAGTAGGGGACAGCCTAGCACAGATACGCAGTATTTT; CDR3: CASSRGQPSTDTQYF
J: TRBJ2-7; V: TRBV5-6; size: few; D: TRBD1; DNA: TGTGCCAGCAGCTTATCCGGGACAGGGTTATTCTACGAGCAGTACTTC; CDR3: CASSLSGTGLFYEQYF
J: TRBJ1-4; V: TRBV9; size: .; D: .; DNA: TGTGCCAGCAGCGTAGCTGGAACAGGGACTAAAAACGAAAAACTGTTTTTT; CDR3: CASSVAGTGTKNEKLFF
J: TRBJ2-2; V: TRBV7-6; size: .; D: .; DNA: TGTGCCAGCAGCTTAAACGAGGGAGTCGGGGAGCTGTTTTTT; CDR3: CASSLNEGVGELFF
J: TRBJ2-1; V: TRBV28; size: .; D: .; DNA: TGTGCCAGCCGCGGTAACAATGAGCAGTTCTTC; CDR3: CASRGNNEQFF
J: TRBJ1-3; V: TRBV30; size: .; D: .; DNA: TGTGCCTGGAGTGTATCTTCCGGGGGCGGACTCCGGGATGGAAACACCATATATTTT; CDR3: CAWSVSSGGGLRDGNTIYF
J: TRBJ2-5; V: TRBV2; size: .; D: TRBD1; DNA: TGTGCCAGCAAAGGGACAGGGGAGACCCAGTACTTC; CDR3: CASKGTGETQYF
J: TRBJ2-3; V: TRBV7-3; size: .; D: TRBD2; DNA: TGTGCCAGCAGCCTCTCTCCTACTAGCGGCTACACAGATACGCAGTATTTT; CDR3: CASSLSPTSGYTDTQYF
J: TRBJ2-2; V: TRBV11-2; size: .; D: .; DNA: TGTGCCAGCAGCGCCCGACAGGTTTCACCCGGGGAGCTGTTTTTT; CDR3: CASSARQVSPGELFF
J: TRBJ2-3; V: TRBV7-2; size: .; D: .; DNA: TGTGCCAGCAAGGACTTACGCACAGATACGCAGTATTTT; CDR3: CASKDLRTDTQYF
J: TRBJ2-5; V: TRBV7-2; size: .; D: .; DNA: TGTGCCAGCCTGCGGAGCGAAAAAGAGACCCAGTACTTC; CDR3: CASLRSEKETQYF
J: TRBJ2-6; V: TRBV30; size: .; D: .; DNA: TGTGCCTGGAGGGACATGGGCTCTGGGGCCAACGTCCTGACTTTC; CDR3: CAWRDMGSGANVLTF
J: TRBJ2-2; V: TRBV19; size: .; D: .; DNA: TGTGCCAGTAACCAATACGGGACTGGTAACACCGGGGAGCTGTTTTTT; CDR3: CASNQYGTGNTGELFF
J: TRBJ1-1; V: TRBV7-2; size: .; D: .; DNA: TGTGCCAGCAGCGGGCTGCGGGGGGCAGGGACTGAAGCTTTCTTT; CDR3: CASSGLRGAGTEAFF
J: TRBJ2-1; V: TRBV27; size: .; D: .; DNA: TGTGCCAGCAGTCTATACAATGAGCAGTTCTTC; CDR3: CASSLYNEQFF
J: TRBJ1-6; V: TRBV12-5; size: .; D: .; DNA: TGTGCTAGTGGTCGCGACGGTTCACCCCTCCACTTT; CDR3: CASGRDGSPLHF
J: TRBJ2-7; V: TRBV6-5; size: once; D: TRBD1; DNA: TGTGCCAGCAGGCTGACAGGGGGTAACGAGCAGTACTTC; CDR3: CASRLTGGNEQYF
J: TRBJ2-5; V: TRBV5-1; size: .; D: .; DNA: TGCGCCAGCAGCTTGGATAAAGAGACCCAGTACTTC; CDR3: CASSLDKETQYF
J: TRBJ1-6; V: TRBV7-9; size: .; D: TRBD1; DNA: TGTGCCAGCAGCACCCCAGGGACAGCGGCTCCCCTCCACTTT; CDR3: CASSTPGTAAPLHF
J: TRBJ2-7; V: TRBV30; size: .; D: .; DNA: TGTGCCTGGAGTGAGGCTAGCGTTTTAGAGCAGTACTTC; CDR3: CAWSEASVLEQYF
J: TRBJ1-2; V: TRBV2; size: few; D: .; DNA: TGTGCCAGCAGGGACCCGGGACGGGGGTTTTGGGGCTACACCTTC; CDR3: CASRDPGRGFWGYTF
J: TRBJ2-2; V: TRBV25-1; size: .; D: .; DNA: TGTGCCAGCAGTGAATCGCGCGGGAAAGTCGGGGAGCTGTTTTTT; CDR3: CASSESRGKVGELFF
J: TRBJ1-5; V: TRBV27; size: .; D: TRBD1; DNA: TGTGCCAGCAGGGGTACAGGGGGCAAGGGAAATCAGCCCCAGCATTTT; CDR3: CASRGTGGKGNQPQHF
J: TRBJ2-4; V: TRBV5-1; size: .; D: TRBD2; DNA: TGCGCCAGCAGCTTGGGACTAGCGGGCCTAGCCAAAAACATTCAGTACTTC; CDR3: CASSLGLAGLAKNIQYF
J: TRBJ2-5; V: TRBV30; size: .; D: .; DNA: TGTGCAAATGGGCCCCAAGAGACCCAGTACTTC; CDR3: CANGPQETQYF
J: TRBJ1-3; V: TRBV12-5; size: few; D: .; DNA: TGTGCTAGTAGAGGGCCCTCTGGAAACACCATATATTTT; CDR3: CASRGPSGNTIYF
J: TRBJ2-3; V: TRBV7-2; size: .; D: .; DNA: TGTGCCAGCAGCATGAAACATAGCACAGATACGCAGTATTTT; CDR3: CASSMKHSTDTQYF